The 5 T cell receptor beta chains listed next were all sequenced from one sample in a study of cytomegalovirus exposure and HLA in healthy donors (dated by TCRdb to the late 2010s). Library preparation used the immunoSEQ multiplex PCR assay. For the multiplex PCR, a mixture combining 60 forward primers for TCR Vbeta segments and 13 reverse primers for TCR Jbeta segments was used. This is the immuneACCESS table as TCRdb keeps it, with only in-frame sequences that have V and J called. A part of the clones is gone; compared with another copy, unresolved V genes explain less than half, and the rest is unexplained. This sample gives some 200,000 clones in total; around four fifths of them show up just once. 2.7% of the sample is held by the ten biggest clonotypes. The specimen was PBMCs. All receptors come from a woman in her thirties or forties in good health and CMV-seronegative.

The V gene is TRBV21-1, the J gene TRBJ1-2; the table's D gene call, TRBD1, was not cross checked with the DNA. TRBV21-1 is listed as a pseudogene. The CDR3 has 17 amino acids. The CDR3 bases are TGTGCCAGCAGCAAACGACAGGGGAAGATTTCTAACTATGGCTACACCTTC. It encodes CASSKRQGKISNYGYTF.

The chain employs TRBV15 and TRBJ2-5; a possible D gene is TRBD1 (6 bases). CDR1 and CDR2 (germline): LNHNV, YYDKDF (reference sequence). The CDR3 consists of 15 residues. V lost 0 bases and J lost 5, with 13 bases in between. CDR3 in DNA: TGTGCCACCAGCAGAGAGTGGGGGCTAGAGGAGACCCAGTACTTC. Its protein is CATSREWGLEETQYF.

The V and J genes are TRBV6-1 and TRBJ1-4; tentative D call: TRBD1 (6 bases). CDR1 and CDR2 (germline): MNHNS, SASEGT. V gave up 7 bases and J gave up 4 bases, with 13 bases separating them. The CDR3 extends over 14 amino acids. CDR3 DNA sequence: TGTGCCAGCAACGACAGGCCCGTTAATGAAAAACTGTTTTTT. Encoded protein: CASNDRPVNEKLFF.

This clone was found a few times. The chain employs TRBV7-9 and TRBJ2-5, with D perhaps TRBD2 (6 bases). Germline V gene data show CDR1 as SEHNR and CDR2 as FQNEAQ (reference sequence). The V gene lost 1 base and the J gene lost 5 bases, with 11 bases spanning the gap. The CDR3 covers 14 residues. The chain's CDR3 is CASSLGGLRETQYF. CDR3 sequence (DNA): TGTGCCAGCAGCTTAGGGGGACTTAGGGAGACCCAGTACTTC. Full variable domain (rest looked up from reference TRBV7-9 and TRBJ2-5): DTGVSQNPRHKITKRGQNVTFRCDPISEHNRLYWYRQTLGQGPEFLTYFQNEAQLEKSRLLSDRFSAERPKGSFSTLEIQRTEQGDSAMYLCASSLGGLRETQYFGPGTRLLVL.

The genes are TRBV4-1 and TRBJ1-1; D call uncertain. The CDR3 runs to 13 residues. V lost 4 bases and J lost 1, with 7 bases in between. Germline CDR1 and CDR2: MGHRA and YSYEKL. Written as DNA, the CDR3 is TGCGCCAGCAGCCCGGGAGAGAACACTGAAGCTTTCTTT. Its protein is CASSPGENTEAFF.